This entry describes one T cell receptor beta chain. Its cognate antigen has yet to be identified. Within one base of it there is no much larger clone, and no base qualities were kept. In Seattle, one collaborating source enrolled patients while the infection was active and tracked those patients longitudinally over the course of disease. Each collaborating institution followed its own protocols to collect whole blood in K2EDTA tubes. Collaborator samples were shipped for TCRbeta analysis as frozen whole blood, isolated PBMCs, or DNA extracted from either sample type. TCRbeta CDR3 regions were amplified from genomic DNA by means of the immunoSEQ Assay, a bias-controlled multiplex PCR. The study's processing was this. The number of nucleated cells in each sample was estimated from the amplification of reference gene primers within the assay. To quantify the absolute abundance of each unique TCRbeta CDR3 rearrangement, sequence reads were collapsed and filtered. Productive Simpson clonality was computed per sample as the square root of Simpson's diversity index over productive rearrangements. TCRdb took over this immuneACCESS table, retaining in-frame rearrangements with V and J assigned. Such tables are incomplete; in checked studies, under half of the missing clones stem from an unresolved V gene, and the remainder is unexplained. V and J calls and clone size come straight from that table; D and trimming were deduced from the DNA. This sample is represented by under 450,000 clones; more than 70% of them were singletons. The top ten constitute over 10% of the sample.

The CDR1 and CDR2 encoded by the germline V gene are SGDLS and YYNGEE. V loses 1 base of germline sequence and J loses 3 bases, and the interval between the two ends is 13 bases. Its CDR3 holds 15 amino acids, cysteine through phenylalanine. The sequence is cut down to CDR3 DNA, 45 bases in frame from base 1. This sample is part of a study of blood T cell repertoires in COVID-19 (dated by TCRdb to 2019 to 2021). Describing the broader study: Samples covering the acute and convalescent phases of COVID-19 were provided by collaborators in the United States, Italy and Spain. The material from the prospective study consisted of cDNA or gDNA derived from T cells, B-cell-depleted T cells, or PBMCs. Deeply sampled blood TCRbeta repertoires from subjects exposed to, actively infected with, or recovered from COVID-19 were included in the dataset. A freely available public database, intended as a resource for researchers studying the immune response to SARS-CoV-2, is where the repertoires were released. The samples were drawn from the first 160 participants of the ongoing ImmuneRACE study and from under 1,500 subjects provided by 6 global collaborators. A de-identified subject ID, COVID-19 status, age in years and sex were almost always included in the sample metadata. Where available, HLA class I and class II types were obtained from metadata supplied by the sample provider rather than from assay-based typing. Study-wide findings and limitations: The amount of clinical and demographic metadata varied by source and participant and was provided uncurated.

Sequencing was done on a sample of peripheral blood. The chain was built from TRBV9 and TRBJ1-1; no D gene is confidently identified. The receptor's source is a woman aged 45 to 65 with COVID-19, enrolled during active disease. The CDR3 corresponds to CASSVFPNRDTEAFF. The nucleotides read TGTGCCAGCAGCGTATTCCCTAATCGGGACACTGAAGCTTTCTTT.